A single sample is the source of the 27 T cell receptor beta chains below, sequenced in a study of T cell responses to AZD1222 COVID-19 vaccine. Sequenced by immunoSEQ multiplex PCR; TCRdb stores in-frame clones only, minus some. The sample lists nearly 200,000 clones, over 85% occurring once. The sequencing here drew on peripheral blood, taken 28 days after the second AZD1222 dose. The receptors shown here come from an adult who received the AZD1222 COVID-19 vaccine.

The rearrangement uses TRBV5-5 and TRBJ2-7; D is undetermined. V was shortened by 3 bases and J by 5 bases, with 9 bases between the two germline ends. Looked up from germline, CDR1 is SGHKS and CDR2 is YYEKEE (reference sequence). The CDR3 extends over 12 amino acids. In DNA form, the CDR3 reads TGTGCCAGCAGCTACCTCCGAGACGAGCAGTACTTC. Its translation: CASSYLRDEQYF.

The chain carries TRBV3-1 (or the pseudogene TRBV3-2) and TRBJ1-2, with D perhaps matching TRBD1 (5 bases). The V end lost 1 base, the J end lost 2 bases, and 11 bases lay between the germline ends. The germline V gene has CDR1 LGHDT and CDR2 YNNKEL (reference sequence). CDR3 length equals 15 residues. CDR3 sequence reads: CASSQARGRNYGYTF. The CDR3 coding sequence is TGTGCCAGCAGCCAAGCTAGGGGCAGAAACTATGGCTACACCTTC.

CDR3 region: CASSPSTDRNTEAFF. The DNA for the CDR3 is TGTGCCAGCTCACCAAGTACCGACAGGAACACTGAAGCTTTCTTT. This rearrangement joins TRBV18 to TRBJ1-1; perhaps TRBD1 as D (5 bases). Germline CDR1 is KGHSH and CDR2 is LQKENI. Trimming shortened V by 2 bases and J by 1 base, and 11 bases separated the two germline ends. The CDR3 covers 15 residues.

Concerning this clone: At one end the junction does not follow the germline gene, possibly because of a read error. This rearrangement joins TRBV5-1 to TRBJ2-6; D assignment may be TRBD1 or TRBD2 (5 bases each). The germline CDR1 and CDR2 sequences are SGHRS and YFSETQ. The CDR3 has 19 residues. The chain's CDR3 is CASTLNKPGQGDGANVLTF. CDR3 in DNA: TGCGCCAGCACCTTGAACAAGCCGGGTCAGGGAGATGGGGCCAACGTCCTGACTTTC.

V is TRBV5-1 and J is TRBJ1-6; TRBD1 matches at 9 bases. The CDR3 has 14 residues. Per the germline V gene, CDR1 is SGHRS and CDR2 is YFSETQ. J lost 9 bases, V lost 6 bases, and 7 bases had no gene match. The CDR3 sequence is CASTPGQGGSPLHF. For the CDR3, the DNA is TGCGCCAGCACCCCGGGACAGGGTGGTTCACCCCTCCACTTT.

The V call is TRBV3-1 (or the pseudogene TRBV3-2), the J call TRBJ2-5; D unresolved. Trimming stripped 6 bases from V and 2 bases from J, with 10 bases between. The CDR3 consists of 13 residues. Per germline, CDR1 LGHDT and CDR2 YNNKEL (reference sequence). Written as DNA, the CDR3 is TGTGCCAGCAGACAGCAGGTTCAAGAGACCCAGTACTTC. Translation gives CASRQQVQETQYF.

The chain carries TRBV9 and TRBJ2-7, with TRBD1 identical over 8 bases. This CDR3 contains 14 residues. Per the germline V gene, CDR1 is SGDLS and CDR2 is YYNGEE. Losses at the gene ends were 3 bases for V and 3 bases for J; bases not matched to a gene: 5. The CDR3 DNA reads TGTGCCAGCAGCGAAGGACAGGGCCGCTACGAGCAGTACTTC. Translation gives CASSEGQGRYEQYF.

The chain recombines TRBV6-5 with TRBJ1-4; no firm D call. Germline lookup yields CDR1 MNHEY and CDR2 SVGAGI. The CDR3 sequence is 14 residues long. V lost 9 bases and J 0 bases, leaving 11 bases between the germline ends. The CDR3 DNA follows: TGTGCCAGTAGAGGAGGAGCAACTAATGAAAAACTGTTTTTT. It codes for CASRGGATNEKLFF.

This sequence joins TRBV11-2 and TRBJ2-1; 7 nucleotides align to TRBD2. This CDR3 has 15 residues. Germline V CDR1 and CDR2: SGHAT, FQNNGV. V dropped 6 bases and J dropped 0; count of bases not matched to a gene: 5. The CDR3 bases are TGTGCCAGCAGGGCCTTAGCGGGCTCCTACAATGAGCAGTTCTTC. Protein sequence: CASRALAGSYNEQFF.

As for this clone: One end of the junction is discordant with germline, which a read error may explain. The J gene is TRBJ2-3, the V gene TRBV24-1, with D uncertain. Germline-derived CDR1 and CDR2 are KGHDR and SFDVKD. The CDR3 is made up of 15 amino acids. The CDR3 coding sequence is TGTGCCACCAGTGATGTGAAGCAGAACACACATACGCAGTATTTT. The encoded protein is CATSDVKQNTHTQYF.

The rearrangement uses TRBV19 and TRBJ1-5; a weak D match, TRBD1 (6 bases). CDR1 and CDR2 from the germline V gene are LNHDA and SQIVND (reference sequence). This CDR3 spans 13 amino acids. The ends were cut back, 6 bases at V and 5 bases at J, with 11 bases in the middle. CDR3 sequence (DNA): TGTGCCAGTAGAGGGGGATTTGATCAGCCCCAGCATTTT. Translating it yields CASRGGFDQPQHF.

V gene TRBV2 combines with J gene TRBJ1-5, with TRBD1 identical over 8 bases. Per the germline V gene, CDR1 is SNHLY and CDR2 is FYNNEI. The CDR3 extends over 14 amino acids. J gave up 8 bases and V 6 bases, and 9 bases lay outside the gene matches. The CDR3 DNA reads TGTGCCAGCAGGGCGGACAGGGTAGTAAAGCCCCAGCATTTT. As protein: CASRADRVVKPQHF.

The chain employs TRBV15 and TRBJ2-1; no firm D call. The ends were cut back, 3 bases at V and 4 bases at J, with 1 base in the middle. The CDR3 is 11 amino acids. CDR1 and CDR2 from the germline V gene are LNHNV and YYDKDF (reference sequence). CDR3 nucleotide sequence: TGTGCCACCAGCAGTTACAATGAGCAGTTCTTC. Its translation is CATSSYNEQFF.

This clone has more than one count but fewer than ten. The V call is TRBV4-1, the J call TRBJ1-2; 7 nucleotides align to TRBD1. The CDR3 sequence is 15 residues long. V was clipped by 1 base and J by 5 bases; unmatched bases: 7. Germline CDR1 MGHRA, CDR2 YSYEKL. CDR3 in amino acids: CASSQGPGQPYGYTF. DNA for the CDR3: TGCGCCAGCAGCCAAGGCCCGGGACAGCCTTATGGCTACACCTTC.

This clone was seen just once. The chain recombines TRBV27 with TRBJ1-5; tentatively, D is TRBD1 (5 bases). This CDR3 region has 15 residues. CDR1 and CDR2 from the germline V gene are MNHEY and SMNVEV (reference sequence). Trimming took 7 bases from V and 5 from J, leaving 18 bases between them. The CDR3 DNA reads as TGTGCCAGCACCCCGCTGGGCAGGGTGGATCAGCCCCAGCATTTT. Translation gives CASTPLGRVDQPQHF.

The CDR3 sequence is CSVLWGGNTEAFF. CDR3 nucleotide sequence: TGCAGCGTTTTATGGGGGGGGAACACTGAAGCTTTCTTT. This chain joins TRBV29-1 and TRBJ1-1, with D perhaps TRBD1 (5 bases). CDR1 is SQVTM and CDR2 is ANQGSEA in the germline V gene. This CDR3 is 13 amino acids long. Trimming took off 5 bases at V and 1 base at J, with 11 bases between the two ends.

This sequence joins TRBV18 and TRBJ2-1; 11 bases align to TRBD2. Per the germline V gene, CDR1 is KGHSH and CDR2 is LQKENI. V was pared by 1 base and J by 10 bases, with 6 bases of the junction left unmatched. The CDR3 consists of 15 residues. CDR3 protein: CASSPRTSGGQEQFF. The CDR3 DNA reads as TGTGCCAGCTCACCACGTACTAGCGGGGGCCAGGAGCAGTTCTTC.

This clone was detected only once. Different DNA sequences within this sample yield the same CDR3. The chain links TRBV5-5 to TRBJ2-7; D gene unclear. Deletions cut 0 bases from V and 3 bases from J, with 4 bases between. Germline loops: CDR1 SGHKS, CDR2 YYEKEE (reference sequence). The CDR3 is 12 amino acids. The CDR3 DNA is TGTGCCAGCAGCTTGGGATTCTACGAGCAGTACTTC. It encodes CASSLGFYEQYF.

This clone was recorded a few times. The chain combines TRBV7-3 with TRBJ1-6, with TRBD1 matching 9 bases. Germline-derived CDR1 and CDR2 are SGHTA and FQGTGA. The V and J ends lost 5 bases and 8 bases, in that order; junction bases with no gene match: 1. The CDR3 has 13 amino acids. In DNA, the CDR3 is TGTGCCAGCAGCCGACAGGGGGATTCACCCCTCCACTTT. Protein sequence: CASSRQGDSPLHF. The complete variable domain, with remaining parts taken from reference TRBV7-3 and TRBJ1-6, reads GAGVSQTPSNKVTEKGKYVELRCDPISGHTALYWYRQSLGQGPEFLIYFQGTGAADDSGLPNDRFFAVRPEGSVSTLKIQRTERGDSAVYLCASSRQGDSPLHFGNGTRLTVT.

This clone came up once. The V and J genes are TRBV30 and TRBJ1-4; D is ambiguous. This CDR3 has 13 residues. The V end was cut by 2 bases, the J end by 6 bases, with 10 bases between. Germline CDR1 GTSNPN, CDR2 SVGIG (reference sequence). The CDR3 here is CAWSRGVDEKLFF. The CDR3 DNA reads as TGTGCCTGGAGTCGCGGGGTGGATGAAAAACTGTTTTTT.

This clone was counted once. The V gene is TRBV4-2, the J gene TRBJ1-1; 8 bases map to TRBD1. V dropped 2 bases and J dropped 7; count of bases not matched to a gene: 3. The CDR3 covers 13 residues. The V gene's germline CDR1 is LGHNA and CDR2 YNFKEQ. DNA of the CDR3: TGTGCCAGCAGCCAACAGGGGGCGGTTGAAGCTTTCTTT. It specifies CASSQQGAVEAFF.

The table lists this clone with a count of one. This chain uses TRBV7-9 with TRBJ1-2; D is possibly TRBD1 (5 bases). This CDR3 has 16 residues. Germline values: CDR1 SEHNR, CDR2 FQNEAQ (reference sequence). The germline V and J ends were trimmed by 4 bases and 7 bases, with 22 bases remaining between them. The CDR3 sequence is CASSSTPGPGGSGYTF. The CDR3 nucleotides read TGTGCCAGCAGCTCTACACCGGGGCCGGGGGGAAGTGGCTACACCTTC.

The DNA for the CDR3 is TGTGCCAGCAGCTCCGGATGGGGGGGCAAGAACACTGAAGCTTTCTTT. The encoded protein is CASSSGWGGKNTEAFF. The chain recombines TRBV27 with TRBJ1-1, with D perhaps matching TRBD1 (6 bases). There are 16 residues in the CDR3. Germline CDR1 and CDR2: MNHEY and SMNVEV (reference sequence). Trimming removed 6 bases at V and 1 base at J, with 18 bases between.

The V gene is TRBV30, the J gene TRBJ1-1; D perhaps matches TRBD1 (6 bases). Germline values: CDR1 GTSNPN, CDR2 SVGIG (reference sequence). The CDR3 consists of 14 residues. The germline V and J ends were trimmed by 0 bases and 5 bases, with 13 bases remaining between them. Written as DNA, the CDR3 is TGTGCCTGGAGTGTAACGGAGAGGGGGACTGAAGCTTTCTTT. It encodes CAWSVTERGTEAFF.

V usage is TRBV27 and J usage is TRBJ1-4; D is uncertain. CDR1 is MNHEY and CDR2 is SMNVEV in the germline V gene (reference sequence). V dropped 6 bases and J dropped 6 bases, with 11 bases sitting between them. The CDR3 totals 13 residues. The CDR3 reads CASSRERHEKLFF. The DNA for the CDR3 is TGTGCCAGCAGCCGGGAGAGGCATGAAAAACTGTTTTTT.

The chain is built from TRBV10-3 and TRBJ2-5; 7 nucleotides match TRBD1. V trimming: 4 bases; J trimming: 5 bases; junction bases outside the gene matches: 4. The CDR3 spans 13 residues. The germline V gene encodes CDR1 ENHRY and CDR2 SYGVKD. The CDR3 DNA reads TGTGCCATCAGTGGGCTGACAGGGGAGACCCAGTACTTC. Amino acids: CAISGLTGETQYF.

The rearrangement links TRBV7-9 to TRBJ2-1; 9 bases align to TRBD1. Unmatched junction bases numbered 3, after V lost 4 bases and J lost 2 bases. Germline CDR1 and CDR2: SEHNR and FQNEAQ (reference sequence). This CDR3 is 15 amino acids long. The CDR3: CASSSGTGPYNEQFF. The CDR3 nucleotides read TGTGCCAGCAGCTCCGGGACAGGGCCCTACAATGAGCAGTTCTTC.